The next 30 T cell receptor beta chains were all read from a single sample in a study of T cell clonotyping in hematopoietic cell transplantation. The assay was immunoSEQ multiplex PCR, and TCRdb's table has in-frame clones only and misses some. This table has about 16,000 clones, roughly 93% appearing once. Time point of the sample: recipient sample about 28 days before transplant, after cytoreduction. The material sequenced was peripheral blood mononuclear cells, taken before stem cell transplant. The receptors derive from a man younger than 30 with biphenotypic leukemia. Some clones in this sample may be carry-over from other donors' samples.

In DNA form, the CDR3 reads TGTGCCATCACCAAAGGCAGTAGCACAGATACGCAGTATTTT. Its protein is CAITKGSSTDTQYF. The chain couples TRBV2 to TRBJ2-3; D is uncertain. Looked up from germline, CDR1 is SNHLY and CDR2 is FYNNEI. V shed 10 bases and J shed 0 bases, with 14 bases lying between them. The CDR3 covers 14 residues.

The V and J genes are TRBV30 and TRBJ1-5; D uncertain. CDR3 length equals 13 residues. V was trimmed by 1 base and J by 3 bases, leaving 7 bases between them. The germline CDR1 and CDR2 sequences are GTSNPN and SVGIG (reference sequence). CDR3 protein: CAWSEAANQPQHF. The CDR3 nucleotides read TGTGCCTGGAGTGAGGCAGCCAATCAGCCCCAGCATTTT.

This clone was observed once. The chain uses TRBV7-3 and TRBJ2-6, with D uncertain. Germline V gene data show CDR1 as SGHTA and CDR2 as FQGTGA. Trimming pared 4 bases from V and 9 bases from J, leaving 7 bases between. The CDR3 is 12 amino acids. In nucleotides, the CDR3 is TGTGCCAGCAGCTCTCGAAACAACGTCCTGACTTTC. It encodes CASSSRNNVLTF.

J is TRBJ1-2 and V is TRBV5-6; D is ambiguous. The CDR3 is 15 amino acids. V was clipped by 0 bases and J by 4 bases, with 13 bases between them. CDR1 and CDR2 from the germline V gene are SGHDT and YYEEEE. This CDR3 is CASSLVLRTLYGYTF. The CDR3 DNA follows: TGTGCCAGCAGCTTGGTCCTGCGGACCCTCTATGGCTACACCTTC.

This chain links TRBV29-1 with TRBJ1-2; no definite D call. From germline, CDR1 is SQVTM and CDR2 ANQGSEA. Trimming removed 6 bases from V and 4 bases from J, with 12 bases in between. The CDR3 sequence is 12 residues long. This CDR3 is CSVAPDSYGYTF. The CDR3 DNA is TGCAGCGTGGCGCCGGACTCCTATGGCTACACCTTC.

This clone was seen only once. This sequence joins TRBV6-5 and TRBJ1-1, with unresolved D. The CDR3 is 15 residues long. The germline V gene has CDR1 MNHEY and CDR2 SVGAGI. V was pared by 0 bases and J by 0 bases, with 8 bases between. The CDR3 DNA reads as TGTGCCAGCAGTTACTCGCCAGTCATGAACACTGAAGCTTTCTTT. It translates to CASSYSPVMNTEAFF.

CDR3 sequence (DNA): TGTGCCAGCAGCTTCTTCCGAGGGCAGCCCCAGCATTTT. Translating gives CASSFFRGQPQHF. J is TRBJ1-5 and V is TRBV5-6; no clear D gene. Trimming pared 2 bases from V and 7 bases from J, leaving 10 bases between. CDR3 length: 13 residues. Germline V gene data show CDR1 as SGHDT and CDR2 as YYEEEE.

V and J are TRBV10-3 and TRBJ1-6; TRBD1 might be the D (6 bases). This CDR3 is 14 amino acids long. V lost 7 bases and J lost 8, with 15 bases in between. The germline gives CDR1 ENHRY, CDR2 SYGVKD. This chain's CDR3 is CAINQGIIDSPLHF. As DNA, the CDR3 is TGTGCCATCAATCAGGGGATCATCGATTCACCCCTCCACTTT.

The chain uses TRBV5-8 and TRBJ2-5, with 11 bases that match TRBD1. Germline trimming cut 2 bases from V and 3 bases from J; bases unmatched to any gene: 6. Per germline, CDR1 SGHTS and CDR2 YDEGEE. The CDR3 totals 16 residues. The CDR3 nucleotides are TGTGCCAGCAGCTTCGGGACAGGGGGTCATAAAGAGACCCAGTACTTC. This sequence encodes CASSFGTGGHKETQYF.

This clone was picked up one time. The chain recombines TRBV5-6 with TRBJ2-1; D is ambiguous. Germline V lookup: CDR1 SGHDT, CDR2 YYEEEE. V dropped 0 bases and J dropped 7 bases, with 5 bases sitting between them. This CDR3 is built from 12 residues. CDR3 sequence reads: CASSLAGNEQFF. DNA for the CDR3: TGTGCCAGCAGCTTGGCTGGGAATGAGCAGTTCTTC.

This clone was detected only once. The CDR3 loop reads CASSQVTGDYNEQFF. The CDR3 DNA is TGCGCCAGCAGCCAAGTTACAGGAGATTACAATGAGCAGTTCTTC. This rearrangement joins TRBV4-3 to TRBJ2-1; D is possibly TRBD1 (5 bases). CDR3 size: 15 residues. V shed 1 base and J shed 4 bases, with 11 bases lying between them. The germline gives CDR1 LGHNA, CDR2 YSLEER.

The chain is built from TRBV4-2 and TRBJ2-1; D possibly corresponds to TRBD2 (5 bases). The V end lost 4 bases, the J end lost 0 bases, and 10 bases lay between the germline ends. The germline gives CDR1 LGHNA, CDR2 YNFKEQ. CDR3 length: 15 amino acids. Here the CDR3 DNA reads TGTGCCAGCAGCCCGAGCGGCAGCTCCTACAATGAGCAGTTCTTC. Amino acids: CASSPSGSSYNEQFF.

J is TRBJ1-5 and V is TRBV2, with D perhaps matching TRBD1 (6 bases). V lost 6 bases and J 4 bases, leaving 19 bases between the germline ends. Germline CDR1 is SNHLY and CDR2 is FYNNEI. CDR3 length: 16 residues. The CDR3 protein is CASRGAIQTFNQPQHF. The DNA for the CDR3 is TGTGCCAGCAGGGGGGCCATTCAAACCTTTAATCAGCCCCAGCATTTT.

This CDR3 reads CASSYGRSPDQFF. CDR3 bases: TGTGCCAGCAGCTATGGACGAAGCCCCGACCAGTTCTTC. V usage is TRBV5-6 and J usage is TRBJ2-1, with D unresolved. The germline CDR1 and CDR2 sequences are SGHDT and YYEEEE. V was trimmed by 3 bases and J by 13 bases, leaving 17 bases between them. There are 13 residues in the CDR3.

The chain joins TRBV6-1 to TRBJ2-3; tentatively, D is TRBD2 (5 bases). The germline V gene has CDR1 MNHNS and CDR2 SASEGT. This CDR3 spans 14 amino acids. The V and J ends lost 6 bases and 2 bases respectively, with 12 bases between them. The CDR3 DNA follows: TGTGCCAGCAGAGGACTGATCGACACAGATACGCAGTATTTT. Translated, it gives CASRGLIDTDTQYF.

J is TRBJ1-2 and V is TRBV7-9, with D possibly being TRBD1 (5 bases). Per germline, CDR1 SEHNR and CDR2 FQNEAQ (reference sequence). Trimming removed 3 bases from V and 3 bases from J, with 8 bases in between. The CDR3 consists of 13 residues. The CDR3 reads CASSFQGDYGYTF. CDR3 sequence (DNA): TGTGCCAGCAGCTTCCAGGGAGACTATGGCTACACCTTC. Drawing the rest from reference TRBV7-9 and TRBJ1-2, the complete variable domain is DTGVSQNPRHKITKRGQNVTFRCDPISEHNRLYWYRQTLGQGPEFLTYFQNEAQLEKSRLLSDRFSAERPKGSFSTLEIQRTEQGDSAMYLCASSFQGDYGYTFGSGTRLTVV.

The chain links TRBV7-9 to TRBJ1-2; 10 bases are a match to TRBD1. CDR1 and CDR2 (germline): SEHNR, FQNEAQ (reference sequence). The CDR3 extends over 16 amino acids. The V segment lost 2 bases and the J segment 7 bases; nucleotides outside the gene matches: 10. As DNA, the CDR3 is TGTGCCAGCAGCTTACTTTCCGGGACAGGGGACCCTGGCTACACCTTC. Its translation is CASSLLSGTGDPGYTF.

The chain joins TRBV10-1 to TRBJ2-3; D call uncertain. V was cut by 0 bases and J by 3 bases, with 1 base left in between. Looked up from germline, CDR1 is WNHNN and CDR2 is SYGVQD (reference sequence). The CDR3 covers 12 residues. CDR3 in amino acids: CASSESTDTQYF. The CDR3 DNA follows: TGCGCCAGCAGTGAGTCAACAGATACGCAGTATTTT.

V usage is TRBV19 and J usage is TRBJ2-6; 8 nucleotides line up with TRBD1. The CDR3 covers 19 residues. Germline CDR1 reads LNHDA; CDR2 reads SQIVND (reference sequence). J lost 4 bases, V lost 4 bases, and 15 bases had no gene match. In nucleotides, the CDR3 is TGTGCCAGTAGTAGGCCGAGGCAGGGGGCAGGGTCCGGGGCCAACGTCCTGACTTTC. Its translation is CASSRPRQGAGSGANVLTF.

The chain uses TRBV7-9 and TRBJ2-1; the D is unclear. Germline CDR1 SEHNR, CDR2 FQNEAQ (reference sequence). CDR3 size: 13 residues. V gave up 4 bases and J gave up 6 bases, with 10 bases separating them. Here the CDR3 DNA reads TGTGCCAGCAGCTCCGAAGGAATCAATGAGCAGTTCTTC. Its translation is CASSSEGINEQFF.

The chain uses TRBV7-2 and TRBJ1-3; D gene unclear. The V and J ends lost 5 bases and 4 bases respectively, with 18 bases between them. The CDR3 sequence is 16 residues long. The germline V gene encodes CDR1 SGHTA and CDR2 FQGNSA. CDR3: CASSGGNLQGGNTIYF. The CDR3 DNA follows: TGTGCCAGCAGCGGAGGGAACCTTCAAGGGGGAAACACCATATATTTT.

The chain has TRBV29-1 and TRBJ2-5; 12 bases are shared with TRBD1. V shed 7 bases, J shed 5 bases, and the junction held 11 bases outside the gene matches. This CDR3 has 15 amino acids. CDR1 is SQVTM, CDR2 ANQGSEA, per germline. The chain's CDR3 is CSGAGQGAPVETQYF. The CDR3 DNA reads TGCAGCGGGGCGGGACAGGGGGCTCCGGTGGAGACCCAGTACTTC.

The V gene is TRBV28, the J gene TRBJ2-3; 12 bases match TRBD2. Looked up from germline, CDR1 is MDHEN and CDR2 is SYDVKM. J lost 0 bases, V lost 8 bases, and 15 bases had no gene match. The CDR3 has 19 residues. CDR3 in amino acids: CASFAPEGLAGISTDTQYF. For the CDR3, the DNA is TGTGCCAGCTTCGCCCCTGAGGGACTAGCGGGTATCAGCACAGATACGCAGTATTTT.

This clone was detected only a few times. The chain links TRBV9 to TRBJ2-1; TRBD2 agrees at 7 bases. After removal of 0 bases from V and 6 bases from J, the junction contained 12 bases not matched to a gene. The CDR3 is made up of 17 amino acids. CDR1 SGDLS and CDR2 YYNGEE come from the germline V gene. CDR3 in DNA: TGTGCCAGCAGCGTAGCCCTTGGACTAGAAGGAGGCAATGAGCAGTTCTTC. Translation: CASSVALGLEGGNEQFF.

V usage is TRBV28 and J usage is TRBJ2-7; 7 bases line up with TRBD1. The CDR3 contains 13 residues. V shed 6 bases, J shed 0 bases, and the junction held 2 bases outside the gene matches. Germline V gene data show CDR1 as MDHEN and CDR2 as SYDVKM. CDR3 in amino acids: CASRGTDSYEQYF. Written as DNA, the CDR3 is TGTGCCAGCAGGGGGACAGACTCCTACGAGCAGTACTTC.

The rearrangement uses TRBV6-5 and TRBJ2-7, with 8 nucleotides matching TRBD1. Germline trimming cut 2 bases from V and 3 bases from J; bases unmatched to any gene: 9. Germline loops: CDR1 MNHEY, CDR2 SVGAGI. The CDR3 sequence is 16 residues long. CDR3 loop: CASSYGQGKGSYEQYF. The CDR3 DNA sequence: TGTGCCAGCAGTTACGGACAGGGTAAAGGGAGCTACGAGCAGTACTTC.

V usage is TRBV9 and J usage is TRBJ1-1; no reliable D call. CDR1 and CDR2 (germline): SGDLS, YYNGEE. The length of the CDR3 is 13 residues. V lost 1 base to trimming and J lost 1 base, with 5 bases between them. This CDR3 is CASSVSANTEAFF. Here the CDR3 DNA reads TGTGCCAGCAGCGTATCAGCGAACACTGAAGCTTTCTTT.

To note about this clone: Additional DNA sequences in this sample encode the identical CDR3. The chain joins TRBV30 to TRBJ2-7; D remains unclear. Germline V gene sequence: CDR1 GTSNPN, CDR2 SVGIG (reference sequence). This CDR3 has 12 amino acids. Trimming took off 0 bases at V and 1 base at J, with 4 bases between the two ends. For the CDR3, the DNA is TGTGCCTGGAGTGTAGGGTCCTACGAGCAGTACTTC. Its protein product is CAWSVGSYEQYF.

The chain links TRBV6-5 to TRBJ2-7; possible D gene TRBD2, 5 bases. The V gene's germline CDR1 is MNHEY and CDR2 SVGAGI. The V gene lost 4 bases and the J gene lost 3 bases, with 16 bases spanning the gap. The CDR3 extends over 15 amino acids. In DNA, the CDR3 is TGTGCCAGCAGTTCGTTGCCCCTGGAGGTCTACGAGCAGTACTTC. Translation gives CASSSLPLEVYEQYF.

The sample holds one count of this clone. The chain couples TRBV5-1 to TRBJ2-5, with D possibly matching TRBD1 (6 bases). There are 16 residues in the CDR3. The germline gives CDR1 SGHRS, CDR2 YFSETQ. Trimming shortened V by 7 bases and J by 4 bases, and 23 bases separated the two germline ends. CDR3 loop: CASRVGEQGSSETQYF. The CDR3, as DNA: TGCGCCAGCCGGGTCGGGGAACAGGGCTCCTCAGAGACCCAGTACTTC.